The 19 T cell receptor beta chains in this list originate from one sample, sequenced in a study of blood T cell repertoires in COVID-19. Here immunoSEQ multiplex PCR was the method, and the copy in TCRdb shows in-frame clones only, minus some. The table includes approximately 140,000 clones, around 87% detected once. The source material was PBMCs or T cells enriched from blood (not recorded which). Receptor source: a woman in her 40s who had been exposed to COVID-19.

The chain employs TRBV12-5 and TRBJ2-7, with 11 positions matching TRBD1. Germline values: CDR1 LGHNT, CDR2 FRNRAP. CDR3 length: 16 amino acids. V shed 3 bases, J shed 6 bases, and the junction held 10 bases outside the gene matches. The CDR3 region is CASGLPLGQGAGEQYF. CDR3 coding DNA: TGTGCTAGTGGTTTACCGCTCGGACAGGGGGCGGGCGAGCAGTACTTC.

The rearrangement uses TRBV7-2 and TRBJ2-7; 7 bases match TRBD2. Germline V CDR1 and CDR2: SGHTA, FQGNSA. The CDR3 is 14 residues long. V lost 3 bases to trimming and J lost 3 bases; unmatched junction nucleotides: 5. CDR3 coding DNA: TGTGCCAGCAGCTTCGGCGGGGACTACTACGAGCAGTACTTC. Residues: CASSFGGDYYEQYF.

The chain links TRBV6-5 to TRBJ2-1; TRBD2 agrees at 8 bases. CDR1 is MNHEY and CDR2 is SVGAGI in the germline V gene. J lost 4 bases, V lost 0 bases, and 5 bases had no gene match. The length of the CDR3 is 16 residues. The DNA of the CDR3 is TGTGCCAGCAGTTACTCGGGGGCTAGCGGGTACAATGAGCAGTTCTTC. It encodes CASSYSGASGYNEQFF.

The V and J genes are TRBV5-6 and TRBJ1-1; the D gene is possibly TRBD1 (6 bases). Germline V lookup: CDR1 SGHDT, CDR2 YYEEEE. Trimming cost V 2 bases and J 7 bases, with 21 bases left between them. CDR3 length: 16 residues. CDR3 loop: CASSFLQGGSVGEAFF. CDR3 DNA: TGTGCCAGCAGCTTCCTACAGGGAGGGAGTGTGGGTGAAGCTTTCTTT.

The chain employs TRBV6-5 and TRBJ1-1; tentative D call: TRBD1 (5 bases). The CDR3 is 12 residues long. CDR1 MNHEY and CDR2 SVGAGI come from the germline V gene. Trimming shortened V by 4 bases and J by 4 bases, and 7 bases separated the two germline ends. In DNA form, the CDR3 reads TGTGCCAGCAGTTGGGGGGGCACTGAAGCTTTCTTT. This encodes CASSWGGTEAFF.

This clone was counted once. This chain uses TRBV11-2 with TRBJ2-6, with D unresolved. V shed 3 bases and J shed 0 bases, with 6 bases lying between them. Germline CDR1 reads SGHAT; CDR2 reads FQNNGV. This CDR3 is 15 amino acids long. The CDR3 DNA is TGTGCCAGCAGCTTTCAGTCCTCTGGGGCCAACGTCCTGACTTTC. Translated: CASSFQSSGANVLTF.

The genes are TRBV9 and TRBJ1-1; no clear D gene. Per germline, CDR1 SGDLS and CDR2 YYNGEE. V lost 2 bases to trimming and J lost 3 bases, with 14 bases between them. The CDR3 is 15 residues long. The DNA for the CDR3 is TGTGCCAGCAGCGTCAACCCCGGTTCGGACACTGAAGCTTTCTTT. It translates to CASSVNPGSDTEAFF.

The chain links TRBV19 to TRBJ1-5; 8 bases match TRBD1. This CDR3 region has 21 residues. V lost 7 bases, J lost 0 bases, and 23 bases stayed unmatched. Germline CDR1 and CDR2: LNHDA and SQIVND (reference sequence). The CDR3 is CASTTRDSPFTGGSSNQPQHF. Written as DNA, the CDR3 is TGTGCCAGTACCACTAGGGATAGCCCGTTTACAGGGGGAAGTAGCAATCAGCCCCAGCATTTT.

The chain couples TRBV28 to TRBJ1-2; the D gene is possibly TRBD1 (5 bases). Germline values: CDR1 MDHEN, CDR2 SYDVKM. The CDR3 has 13 residues. Trimming pared 7 bases from V and 2 bases from J, leaving 11 bases between. The CDR3 sequence is CASTQGQNYGYTF. Written as DNA, the CDR3 is TGTGCCAGCACTCAGGGCCAGAACTATGGCTACACCTTC.

The chain links TRBV5-1 to TRBJ1-1; no reliable D call. There are 16 residues in the CDR3. V gave up 5 bases and J gave up 0 bases, with 17 bases separating them. Germline V gene sequence: CDR1 SGHRS, CDR2 YFSETQ. CDR3 sequence (DNA): TGCGCCAGCAGTATGGTACAGAGTGTATTGAACACTGAAGCTTTCTTT. Translating it yields CASSMVQSVLNTEAFF.

The gene calls are TRBV27 and TRBJ2-7, with 9 bases fitting TRBD1. Germline lookup yields CDR1 MNHEY and CDR2 SMNVEV (reference sequence). The CDR3 has 16 residues. The V segment lost 0 bases and the J segment 3 bases; nucleotides outside the gene matches: 6. In nucleotides, the CDR3 is TGTGCCAGCAGTTTATCGTCGTTGGACAGGGGCTACGAGCAGTACTTC. Residues: CASSLSSLDRGYEQYF.

The sample holds a few counts of this clone. V and J are TRBV21-1 and TRBJ1-2. TRBV21-1 is termed a pseudogene. The CDR3 length is 16 residues. CDR3 region: CASSNGTGGLSGGYTF. The CDR3 DNA follows: TGTGCCAGCAGCAACGGTACCGGCGGCCTATCGGGTGGCTACACCTTC.

The V call is TRBV18, the J call TRBJ1-1; D gene ambiguous. Germline V lookup: CDR1 KGHSH, CDR2 LQKENI. Trimming removed 5 bases from V and 8 bases from J, with 9 bases in between. The CDR3 spans 11 residues. CDR3 amino acids: CASSSATEAFF. The CDR3 coding sequence is TGTGCCAGCTCATCAGCGACGGAAGCTTTCTTT.

This sequence joins TRBV11-2 and TRBJ1-1, with D uncertain. Germline values: CDR1 SGHAT, CDR2 FQNNGV. This CDR3 has 19 amino acids. With 4 bases removed from V and 1 base from J, the gap between germline ends came to 25 bases. The CDR3: CASSSHGGPGIKSNTEAFF. CDR3 in DNA: TGTGCCAGCAGCTCCCATGGCGGTCCGGGGATTAAGTCGAACACTGAAGCTTTCTTT. Combining the CDR3 with reference TRBV11-2 and TRBJ1-1 gives the whole variable domain EAGVAQSPRYKIIEKRQSVAFWCNPISGHATLYWYQQILGQGPKLLIQFQNNGVVDDSQLPKDRFSAERLKGVDSTLKIQPAKLEDSAVYLCASSSHGGPGIKSNTEAFFGQGTRLTVV.

This chain links TRBV19 with TRBJ1-6, with 7 bases aligning to TRBD1. The CDR3 sequence is 14 residues long. Trimming removed 7 bases from V and 5 bases from J; junction bases left unmatched: 5. Germline-derived CDR1 and CDR2 are LNHDA and SQIVND (reference sequence). This CDR3 is CASNTGTDNSPLHF. The CDR3 region has the DNA TGTGCCAGTAATACCGGGACAGATAATTCACCCCTCCACTTT.

The V call is TRBV11-2, the J call TRBJ1-6; D is uncertain. Deletions cut 0 bases from V and 10 bases from J, with 7 bases between. From germline, CDR1 is SGHAT and CDR2 FQNNGV. The CDR3 is 13 residues long. The chain's CDR3 is CASSLDGYSPLHF. CDR3 sequence (DNA): TGTGCCAGCAGCTTAGACGGGTACTCACCCCTCCACTTT.

As concerns this clone: The junction differs from germline at one of its ends, possibly a read error. The V and J genes are TRBV14 and TRBJ1-6; a possible D gene is TRBD1 (5 bases). CDR1 and CDR2 from the germline V gene are SGHDN and FVKESK. There are 13 residues in the CDR3. CDR3 sequence (DNA): TGTGCCAGCAGCCGAACGACAGATTCCCCCCTCCACTTT. It specifies CASSRTTDSPLHF. The complete variable domain, with remaining parts taken from reference TRBV14 and TRBJ1-6, reads EAGVTQFPSHSVIEKGQTVTLRCDPISGHDNLYWYRRVMGKEIKFLLHFVKESKQDESGMPNNRFLAERTGGTYSTLKVQPAELEDSGVYFCASSRTTDSPLHFGNGTRLTVT.

The V and J genes are TRBV11-2 and TRBJ1-1, with 10 bases identical to TRBD1. In germline, CDR1 is SGHAT, CDR2 FQNNGV. The CDR3 extends over 17 amino acids. V dropped 6 bases and J dropped 2; count of bases not matched to a gene: 12. The CDR3 region is CASSRRQGASKNTEAFF. CDR3 sequence (DNA): TGTGCCAGCAGTCGAAGACAGGGGGCCTCAAAAAACACTGAAGCTTTCTTT.

This clone showed up just once. The V call is TRBV28, the J call TRBJ1-1; 10 bases match TRBD1. The V gene's germline CDR1 is MDHEN and CDR2 SYDVKM. CDR3 size: 15 residues. The ends lost 8 bases at V and 3 bases at J; junction bases unmatched: 9. The CDR3 DNA reads TGTGCCAGCCGGGGAAGGACAGGGGGACACACTGAAGCTTTCTTT. This codes for CASRGRTGGHTEAFF.